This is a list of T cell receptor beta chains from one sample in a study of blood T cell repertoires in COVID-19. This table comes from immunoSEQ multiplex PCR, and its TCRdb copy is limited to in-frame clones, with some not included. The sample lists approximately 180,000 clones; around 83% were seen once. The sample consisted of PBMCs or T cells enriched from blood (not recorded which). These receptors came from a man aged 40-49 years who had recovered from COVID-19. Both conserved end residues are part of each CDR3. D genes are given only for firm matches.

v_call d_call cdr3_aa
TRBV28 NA CASRLDRNTIYF
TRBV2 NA CASTLAFYGYTF
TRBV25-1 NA CASSDTGGLNTEAFF
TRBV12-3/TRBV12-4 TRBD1 CASGQGIGYTF
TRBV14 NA CASSRSDISYANGYTF
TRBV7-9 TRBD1 CASSFGQGASAPLHF
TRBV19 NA CASSRDTVSNEQYF
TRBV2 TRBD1 CASSRDSNYGYTF
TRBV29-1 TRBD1 CSVLDRRYYYGYTF
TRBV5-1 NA CASSLDGSPGNTIYF
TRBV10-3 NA CAISVVRTDTQYF
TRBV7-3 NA CASSPTGSGELFF
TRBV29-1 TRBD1 CSVAGTGFSGELFF
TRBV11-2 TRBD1 CASSSGDSSYEQYF
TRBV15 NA CATSTTPGGNQPQHF
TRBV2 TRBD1 CASSGDRNYEQYF
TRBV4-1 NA CASSQDQGTEAFF
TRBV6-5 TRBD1 CASSSPTLDRGNGYTF
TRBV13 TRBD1 CASSSGTGAPNSGNTIYF
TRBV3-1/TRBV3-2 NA CASSRVGVDSNQPQHF
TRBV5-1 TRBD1 CASAGTGLTDTQYF
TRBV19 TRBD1 CASSIVGQGRDTQYF
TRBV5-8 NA CASSLVGQIETQYF
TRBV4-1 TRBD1 CASSLLGTGTKGTEAFF
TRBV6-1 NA CASSEAGRPYEQYF
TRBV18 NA CASSPTGTSYEQYF
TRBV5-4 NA CASSWEGGSSPLHF
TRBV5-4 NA CASSSRDTSSYNEQFF
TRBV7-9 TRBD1 CASSVLGQANYNEQFF
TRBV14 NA CASSQGAANSPLHF
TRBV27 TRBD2 CASRRGGRASNEQFF
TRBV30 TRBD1 CAWSSSRTGGGNSPLHF
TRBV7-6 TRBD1 CASSPPQGDYSNQPQHF
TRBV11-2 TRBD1 CASSPGGDTQYF
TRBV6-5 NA CASSSYRDSGNTIYF
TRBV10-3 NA CAISVSGANTEAFF
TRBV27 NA CASATVSYNEQFF
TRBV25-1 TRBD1 CASLDRVNTEAFF
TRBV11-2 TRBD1 CASSSRDRDPYEQYF
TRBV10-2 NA CATRGGLAETQYF
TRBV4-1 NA CASSHSGGNQPQHF
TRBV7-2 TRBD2 CASSRTSGDEQYF
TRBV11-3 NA CASSSAEGEKLFF
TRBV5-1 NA CASGFSGHHYNEQFF
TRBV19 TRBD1 CASSLSGGSYEQYF